This T cell receptor (beta chain) was captured in a study of OX40 agonist ivuxolimab in advanced cancers. Baseline was the first blood sampling point, followed by cycle 4 day 1 and cycle 7 day 1. Germline assignment: CDR1 SGHNT and CDR2 YENEEA. This CDR3 is 16 amino acids long. Trimming cost V 4 bases and J 6 bases, with 21 bases left between them. Assay used: immunoSEQ multiplex PCR; TCRdb lists only in-frame clones, some missing. The sample lists around 80,000 clones, over 75% occurring once. The receptor was derived from an adult with an advanced solid tumor such as melanoma, head and neck, liver or kidney cancer. This chain joins TRBV11-3 and TRBJ1-1, with a tentative D call TRBD1 (5 bases). This material consisted of CD4+ or CD8+ T cells sorted from blood, taken in a trial of the OX40 agonist ivuxolimab. CDR3 nucleotide sequence: TGTGCCAGCAGCTCACCATGGGGCAGGCGGGCCGCTGAAGCTTTCTTT. Encoded protein: CASSSPWGRRAAEAFF.